This T cell receptor (beta chain) was sequenced for a study of T-cell memory formation after mild COVID-19 (dated by TCRdb to 2020 to 2022). Describing the broader study: TCR sequence clusters from the two donors were found to be largely donor specific. In two donors, T-cell clones that expanded and contracted after mild COVID-19 were followed by sequencing TCRalpha and TCRbeta repertoires longitudinally. Two young, previously healthy adult volunteers made up the cohort, one male and one female.

As regards this clonotype: This clone's antigen is unknown. Base qualities are not provided; no much larger clone lies one nucleotide away.

V is trimmed back by 4 bases and J by 4 bases, and the junction contains 4 bases that no gene match accounts for. According to the germline V gene, CDR1 reads SGHRS and CDR2 reads YFSETQ. The CDR3 holds 14 amino acids from the cysteine to the phenylalanine. Solely the CDR3 DNA is kept, with 42 bases framed from the first base. Ficoll-Paque density gradient centrifugation was the method used to isolate PBMCs. This sample was sequenced with an Illumina NovaSeq 6000. TCRalpha and TCRbeta cDNA libraries were constructed by 5'RACE with constant-segment primers, with sample barcodes and unique molecular identifiers being introduced. RNA was extracted from every sample with Trizol reagent. Libraries were amplified in two PCR steps, with a second sample barcode and Illumina TruSeq adapters added in the second step. Sequencing of the libraries was done on an Illumina NovaSeq, producing 2 x 150 bp paired-end reads. As for the authors' bioinformatics: Reads were demultiplexed and collapsed into UMI-guided consensus sequences with migec v1.2.7. Using mixcr v2.1.11, the UMI consensuses were aligned to TRA and TRB V and J templates and assembled into clonotypes. A clonotype was counted as expanded or contracted only when both edgeR and NoisET called the clonotype significant, with the noise models trained on biological replicates. edgeR calls used a false discovery rate-adjusted p below 0.01 and a log2 fold-change threshold of 1. As an exploratory analysis of dynamics, max-normalized trajectories of the 1000 most abundant clonotypes were examined with PCA combined with hierarchical clustering. Separately sequenced CD4+ and CD8+ repertoires were used to assign the CD4 or CD8 phenotype of responding clones. TCRdb reanalyzed the raw reads on its own, using fastp at Q25 for trimming and MiXCR for clone calling, and kept in-frame beta chains. All rows with the same CDR3 protein become a single entry with the most common DNA and genes. TCRdb, not the original authors, processed these V and J calls. Counted in this sample were hundreds of thousands of distinct CDR3 sequences; around a sixth of them appeared once. Jointly, the top ten make up 20% to 25% of the sample.

Study-wide conclusions, independent of this receptor: Contracting CD4+ clones were located mainly in the CM and EM memory subsets, whereas CD8+ clones were found to be enriched in EMRA. The second-wave clones that peaked on day 37 were not confirmed to be SARS-CoV-2 specific. Some responding clones were detected in pre-infection memory, which suggested that pre-existing cross-reactive memory T cells had joined the SARS-CoV-2 response. Clones contracting from day 15 to 85 had balanced CD4/CD8 phenotypes, while a second wave expanding from day 15 to 37 was biased towards CD4+. The study included only a couple of mild cases, and larger cohorts that include severe cases with pre-infection samples were judged to be necessary.

The sequence derives from a man in his late teens or twenties who had mild COVID-19 (a few samples of this study predate the infection). The sample titles of this study are shuffled in the database, so cell type and time point are left out; the donor was told from shared clones. Specimen: PBMCs or a T cell subset sorted from them (not recorded which). Recombination joined TRBV5-1 with TRBJ1-5; TRBD1 aligns with 8 central bases. CDR3 region: CASSTGQGNQPQHF. The DNA reads as follows: TGCGCCAGCAGCACTGGACAGGGTAATCAGCCCCAGCATTTT. This CDR3, with the reference TRBV5-1 and TRBJ1-5 proteins standing in past its ends, gives the full variable domain KAGVTQTPRYLIKTRGQQVTLSCSPISGHRSVSWYQQTPGQGLQFLFEYFSETQRNKGNFPGRFSGRQFSNSRSEMNVSTLELGDSALYLCASSTGQGNQPQHFGDGTRLSIL.